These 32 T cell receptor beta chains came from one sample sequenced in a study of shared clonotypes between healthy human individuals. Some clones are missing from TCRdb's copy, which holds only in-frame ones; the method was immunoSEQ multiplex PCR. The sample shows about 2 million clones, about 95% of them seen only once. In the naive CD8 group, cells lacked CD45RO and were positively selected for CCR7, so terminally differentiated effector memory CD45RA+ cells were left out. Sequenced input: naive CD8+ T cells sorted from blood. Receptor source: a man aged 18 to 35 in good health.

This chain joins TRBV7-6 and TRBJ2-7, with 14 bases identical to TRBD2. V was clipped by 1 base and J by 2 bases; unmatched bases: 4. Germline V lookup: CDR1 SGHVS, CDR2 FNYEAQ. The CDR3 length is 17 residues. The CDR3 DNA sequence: TGTGCCAGCAGCTTAGGCCGACTAGCGGGAGGGGCCTACGAGCAGTACTTC. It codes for CASSLGRLAGGAYEQYF.

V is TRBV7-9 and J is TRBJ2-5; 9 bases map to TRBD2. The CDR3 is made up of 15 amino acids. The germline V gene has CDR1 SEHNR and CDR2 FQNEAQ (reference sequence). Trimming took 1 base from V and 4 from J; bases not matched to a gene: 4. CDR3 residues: CASSLVSGGVETQYF. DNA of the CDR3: TGTGCCAGCAGCTTAGTTAGCGGGGGAGTAGAGACCCAGTACTTC. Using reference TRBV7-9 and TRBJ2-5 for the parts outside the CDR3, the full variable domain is DTGVSQNPRHKITKRGQNVTFRCDPISEHNRLYWYRQTLGQGPEFLTYFQNEAQLEKSRLLSDRFSAERPKGSFSTLEIQRTEQGDSAMYLCASSLVSGGVETQYFGPGTRLLVL.

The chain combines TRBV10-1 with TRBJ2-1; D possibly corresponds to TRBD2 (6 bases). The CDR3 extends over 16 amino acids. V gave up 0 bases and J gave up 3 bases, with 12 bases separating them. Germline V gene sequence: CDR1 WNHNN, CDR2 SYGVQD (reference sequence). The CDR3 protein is CASSESKGGIYNEQFF. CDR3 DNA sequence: TGCGCCAGCAGTGAGTCCAAAGGCGGGATCTACAATGAGCAGTTCTTC.

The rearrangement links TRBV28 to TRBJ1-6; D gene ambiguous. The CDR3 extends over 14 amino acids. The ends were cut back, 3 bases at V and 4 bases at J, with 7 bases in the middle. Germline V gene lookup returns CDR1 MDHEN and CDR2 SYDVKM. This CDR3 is CASSLAEYNSPLHF. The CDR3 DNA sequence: TGTGCCAGCAGTTTGGCAGAATATAATTCACCCCTCCACTTT. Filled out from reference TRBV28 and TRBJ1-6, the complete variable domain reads DVKVTQSSRYLVKRTGEKVFLECVQDMDHENMFWYRQDPGLGLRLIYFSYDVKMKEKGDIPEGYSVSREKKERFSLILESASTNQTSMYLCASSLAEYNSPLHFGNGTRLTVT.

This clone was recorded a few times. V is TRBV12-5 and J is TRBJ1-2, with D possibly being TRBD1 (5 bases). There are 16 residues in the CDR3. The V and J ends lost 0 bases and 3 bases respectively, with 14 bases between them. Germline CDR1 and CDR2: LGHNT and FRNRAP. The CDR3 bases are TGTGCTAGTGGTTTGGTTGGGTTTGAGGGGCACTATGGCTACACCTTC. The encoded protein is CASGLVGFEGHYGYTF.

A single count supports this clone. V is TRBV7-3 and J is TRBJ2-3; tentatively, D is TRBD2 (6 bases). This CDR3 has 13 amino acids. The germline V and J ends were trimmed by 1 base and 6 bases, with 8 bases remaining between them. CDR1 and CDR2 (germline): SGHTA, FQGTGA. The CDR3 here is CASSLNAGDTQYF. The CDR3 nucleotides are TGTGCCAGCAGCTTAAACGCGGGGGATACGCAGTATTTT.

The CDR3 loop is CASSFTPRGNNQPQHF. Here the CDR3 DNA reads TGTGCCAGCAGCTTTACCCCCAGGGGGAACAATCAGCCCCAGCATTTT. The V call is TRBV7-8, the J call TRBJ1-5; 7 bases fit TRBD1. From germline, CDR1 is SGHVS and CDR2 FQNEAQ. V lost 3 bases, J lost 3 bases, and 8 bases stayed unmatched. The CDR3 is 16 residues long.

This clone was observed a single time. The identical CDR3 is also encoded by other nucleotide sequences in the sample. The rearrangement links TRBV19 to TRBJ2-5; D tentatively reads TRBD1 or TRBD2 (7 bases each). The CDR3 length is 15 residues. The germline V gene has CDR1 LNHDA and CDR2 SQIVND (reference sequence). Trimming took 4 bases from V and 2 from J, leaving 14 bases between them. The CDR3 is CASSTDREGQETQYF. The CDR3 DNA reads TGTGCCAGTAGTACCGACAGGGAGGGGCAAGAGACCCAGTACTTC.

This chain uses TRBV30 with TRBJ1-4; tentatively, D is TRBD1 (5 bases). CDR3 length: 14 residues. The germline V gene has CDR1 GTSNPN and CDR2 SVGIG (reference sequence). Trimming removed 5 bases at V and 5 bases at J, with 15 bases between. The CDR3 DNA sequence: TGTGCCTGGGGCGGCGGACATGAGAATGAAAAACTGTTTTTT. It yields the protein CAWGGGHENEKLFF.

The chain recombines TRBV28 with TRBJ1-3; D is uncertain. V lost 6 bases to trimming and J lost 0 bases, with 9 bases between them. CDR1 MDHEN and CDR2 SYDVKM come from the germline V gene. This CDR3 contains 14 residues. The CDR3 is CASSPLGSGNTIYF. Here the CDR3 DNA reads TGTGCCAGCAGCCCTTTGGGCTCTGGAAACACCATATATTTT.

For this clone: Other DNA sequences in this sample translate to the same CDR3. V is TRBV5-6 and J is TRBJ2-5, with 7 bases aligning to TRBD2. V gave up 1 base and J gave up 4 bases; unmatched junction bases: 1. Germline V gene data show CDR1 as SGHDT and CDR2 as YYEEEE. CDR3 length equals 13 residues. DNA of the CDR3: TGTGCCAGCAGCTTGTGGGGGGGAGAGACCCAGTACTTC. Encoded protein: CASSLWGGETQYF.

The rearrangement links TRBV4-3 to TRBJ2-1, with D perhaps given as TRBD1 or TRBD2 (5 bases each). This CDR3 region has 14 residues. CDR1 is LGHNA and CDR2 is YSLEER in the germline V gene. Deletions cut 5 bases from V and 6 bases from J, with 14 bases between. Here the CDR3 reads CASSINRDGNEQFF. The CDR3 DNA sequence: TGCGCCAGCAGCATAAACCGGGACGGCAATGAGCAGTTCTTC.

The CDR3 DNA follows: TGCAGCGTTGGTAAAGGAGATCATTACGAGCAGTACTTC. It is translated as CSVGKGDHYEQYF. The chain uses TRBV29-1 and TRBJ2-7; D unresolved. The germline V gene encodes CDR1 SQVTM and CDR2 ANQGSEA. Trimming cost V 4 bases and J 4 bases, with 14 bases left between them. The CDR3 length is 13 residues.

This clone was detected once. The CDR3 coding sequence is TGCGCCAGCAGCTTGGAGTGGTTTTGGGAGACCCAGTACTTC. This codes for CASSLEWFWETQYF. The chain couples TRBV5-1 to TRBJ2-5; no firm D call. Germline CDR1 SGHRS, CDR2 YFSETQ. V lost 0 bases, J lost 5 bases, and 11 bases lay in between. This CDR3 region has 14 residues.

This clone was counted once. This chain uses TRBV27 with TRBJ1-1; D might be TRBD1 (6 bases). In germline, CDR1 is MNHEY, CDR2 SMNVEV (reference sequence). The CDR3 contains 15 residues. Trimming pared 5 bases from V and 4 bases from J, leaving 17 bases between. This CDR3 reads CASSPVGTTATEAFF. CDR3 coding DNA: TGTGCCAGCAGTCCAGTCGGGACAACCGCCACTGAAGCTTTCTTT.

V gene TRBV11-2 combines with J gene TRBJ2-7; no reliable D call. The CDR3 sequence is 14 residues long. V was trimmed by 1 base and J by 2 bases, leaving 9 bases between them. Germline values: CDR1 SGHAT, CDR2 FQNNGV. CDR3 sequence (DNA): TGTGCCAGCAGCTTAGTACCCATGGCCTACGAGCAGTACTTC. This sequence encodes CASSLVPMAYEQYF. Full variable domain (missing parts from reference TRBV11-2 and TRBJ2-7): EAGVAQSPRYKIIEKRQSVAFWCNPISGHATLYWYQQILGQGPKLLIQFQNNGVVDDSQLPKDRFSAERLKGVDSTLKIQPAKLEDSAVYLCASSLVPMAYEQYFGPGTRLTVT.

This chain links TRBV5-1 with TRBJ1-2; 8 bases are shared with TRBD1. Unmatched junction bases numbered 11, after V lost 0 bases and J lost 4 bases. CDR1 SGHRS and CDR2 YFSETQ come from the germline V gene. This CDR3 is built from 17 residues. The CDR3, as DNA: TGCGCCAGCAGCTTGGAGGCTGGACAGGGCGGAAGCTATGGCTACACCTTC. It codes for CASSLEAGQGGSYGYTF.

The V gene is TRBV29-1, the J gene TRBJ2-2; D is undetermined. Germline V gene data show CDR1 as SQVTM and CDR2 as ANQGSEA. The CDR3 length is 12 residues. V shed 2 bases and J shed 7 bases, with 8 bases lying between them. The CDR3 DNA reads TGCAGCGTTGAACGGGTGGGCGGGGAGCTGTTTTTT. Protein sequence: CSVERVGGELFF.

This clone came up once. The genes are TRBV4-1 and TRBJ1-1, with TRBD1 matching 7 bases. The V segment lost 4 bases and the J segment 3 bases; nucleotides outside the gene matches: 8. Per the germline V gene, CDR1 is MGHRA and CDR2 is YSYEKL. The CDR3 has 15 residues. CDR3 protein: CASSLRQGSDTEAFF. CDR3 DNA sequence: TGCGCCAGCAGCCTGAGACAGGGAAGCGACACTGAAGCTTTCTTT.

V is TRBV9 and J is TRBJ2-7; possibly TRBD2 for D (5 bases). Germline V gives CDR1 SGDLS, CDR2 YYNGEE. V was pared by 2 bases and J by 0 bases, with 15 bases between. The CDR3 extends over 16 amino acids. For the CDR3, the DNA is TGTGCCAGCAGCGTGAAGGGAGTAAGAAGCTCCTACGAGCAGTACTTC. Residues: CASSVKGVRSSYEQYF.

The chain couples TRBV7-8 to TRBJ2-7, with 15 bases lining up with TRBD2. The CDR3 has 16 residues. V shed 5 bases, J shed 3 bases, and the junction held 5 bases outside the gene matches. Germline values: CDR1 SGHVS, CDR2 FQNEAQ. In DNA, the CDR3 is TGTGCCAGCAGCAACAGGGGACTAGCGGGAGGCTACGAGCAGTACTTC. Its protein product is CASSNRGLAGGYEQYF.

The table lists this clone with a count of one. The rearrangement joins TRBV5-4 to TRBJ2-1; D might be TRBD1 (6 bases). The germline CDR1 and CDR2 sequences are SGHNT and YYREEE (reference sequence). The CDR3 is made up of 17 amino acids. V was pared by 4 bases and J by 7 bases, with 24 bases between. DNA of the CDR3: TGTGCCAGCAGCCTACCCATCGTGGGGGCGCTGGGGAATGAGCAGTTCTTC. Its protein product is CASSLPIVGALGNEQFF.

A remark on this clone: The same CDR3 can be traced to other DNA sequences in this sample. The CDR3 sequence is CASSLLGNTIYF. The CDR3 region has the DNA TGTGCCAGCAGCTTATTGGGAAACACCATATATTTT. The genes are TRBV5-5 and TRBJ1-3; no clear D. The germline V gene has CDR1 SGHKS and CDR2 YYEKEE (reference sequence). Trimming took off 2 bases at V and 4 bases at J, with 4 bases between the two ends. The CDR3 extends over 12 amino acids.

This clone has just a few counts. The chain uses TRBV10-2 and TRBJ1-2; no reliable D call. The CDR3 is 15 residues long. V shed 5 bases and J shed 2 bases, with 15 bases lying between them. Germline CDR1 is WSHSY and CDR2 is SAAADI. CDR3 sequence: CASSPFQVANYGYTF. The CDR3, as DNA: TGCGCCAGCAGTCCTTTTCAGGTTGCGAACTATGGCTACACCTTC.

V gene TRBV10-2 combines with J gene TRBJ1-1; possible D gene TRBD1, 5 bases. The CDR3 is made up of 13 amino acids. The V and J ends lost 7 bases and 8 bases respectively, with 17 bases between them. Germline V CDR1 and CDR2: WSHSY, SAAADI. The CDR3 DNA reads TGCGCCAGCAAGGACGGGGCCGGGACGGAAGCTTTCTTT. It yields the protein CASKDGAGTEAFF.

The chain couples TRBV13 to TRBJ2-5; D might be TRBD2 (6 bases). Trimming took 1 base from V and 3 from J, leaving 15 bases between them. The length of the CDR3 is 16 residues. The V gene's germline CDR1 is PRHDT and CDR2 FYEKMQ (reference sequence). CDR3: CASSLAGETEEETQYF. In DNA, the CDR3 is TGTGCCAGCAGCTTAGCGGGAGAGACGGAGGAAGAGACCCAGTACTTC.

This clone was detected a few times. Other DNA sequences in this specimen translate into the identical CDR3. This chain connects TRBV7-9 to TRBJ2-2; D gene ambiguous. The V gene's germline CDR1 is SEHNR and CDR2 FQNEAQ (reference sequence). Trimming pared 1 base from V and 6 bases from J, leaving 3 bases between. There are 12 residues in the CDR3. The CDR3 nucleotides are TGTGCCAGCAGCTTAGGAGCCGGGGAGCTGTTTTTT. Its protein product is CASSLGAGELFF.

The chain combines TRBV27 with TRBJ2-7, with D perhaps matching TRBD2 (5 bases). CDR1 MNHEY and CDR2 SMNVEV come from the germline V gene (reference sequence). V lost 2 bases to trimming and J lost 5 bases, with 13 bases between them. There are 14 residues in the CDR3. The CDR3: CASSLLGRGNEQYF. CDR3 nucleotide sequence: TGTGCCAGCAGTTTACTGGGGAGAGGGAACGAGCAGTACTTC.

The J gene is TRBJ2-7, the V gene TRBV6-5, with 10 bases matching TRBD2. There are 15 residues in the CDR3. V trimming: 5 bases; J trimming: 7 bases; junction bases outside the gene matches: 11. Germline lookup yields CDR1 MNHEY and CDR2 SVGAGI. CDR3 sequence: CASSNEREGKVEQYF. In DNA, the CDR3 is TGTGCCAGCAGTAACGAGCGGGAGGGGAAAGTAGAGCAGTACTTC.

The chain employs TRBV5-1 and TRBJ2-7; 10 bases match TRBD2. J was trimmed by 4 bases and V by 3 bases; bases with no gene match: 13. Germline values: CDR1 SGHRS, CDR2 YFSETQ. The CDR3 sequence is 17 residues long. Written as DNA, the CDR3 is TGCGCCAGCAGCTGGACTTGGACGGGACTAGCGTGGTACGAGCAGTACTTC. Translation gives CASSWTWTGLAWYEQYF.

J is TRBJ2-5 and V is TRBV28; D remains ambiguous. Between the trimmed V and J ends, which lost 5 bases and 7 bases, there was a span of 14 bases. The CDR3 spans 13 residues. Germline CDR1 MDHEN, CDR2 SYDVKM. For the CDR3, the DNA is TGTGCCAGCAGTATAAGCGACCTAGGGACCCAGTACTTC. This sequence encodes CASSISDLGTQYF.

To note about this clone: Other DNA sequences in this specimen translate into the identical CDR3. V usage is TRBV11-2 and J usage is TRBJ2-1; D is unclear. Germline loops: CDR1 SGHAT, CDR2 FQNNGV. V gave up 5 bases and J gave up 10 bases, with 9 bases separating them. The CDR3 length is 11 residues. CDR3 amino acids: CASSPPGEQFF. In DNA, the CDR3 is TGTGCCAGCAGCCCCCCAGGAGAGCAGTTCTTC.